This T cell receptor (beta chain) was observed in a study of T cell responses to AZD1222 COVID-19 vaccine. Notes on the study in general: Among the donors, most were white British and more were female, and clonal diversity was possibly underestimated.

This CDR3 region has 13 residues. The V end was cut by 2 bases, the J end by 0 bases, with 4 bases between. Assay: immunoSEQ multiplex PCR; the TCRdb copy retains only in-frame clones and omits some. This sample has 200,000 to 250,000 clones, with around 93% found just once. In regard to this clone: Antigen: not known.

The clonotype was recovered from an adult in good health. The chain recombines TRBV12-3 or TRBV12-4 with TRBJ1-1; D is unresolved. Sample: peripheral blood, taken on day 0 of MenACWY control vaccination. The CDR3 nucleotides are TGTGCCAGCAGTTTACAGGTGAACACTGAAGCTTTCTTT. Its protein is CASSLQVNTEAFF.